Only one count was recorded for the clone carrying this T cell receptor (beta chain). Its specificity is not known. Only in-frame clones appear in the TCRdb table, and some are missing; sequencing was by immunoSEQ multiplex PCR. The data show roughly 120,000 clones, with 86% seen just once and 9.5% to 15% held by the top ten. This sample was taken from a study of T cell responses to AZD1222 COVID-19 vaccine. At the level of the study: Recipients boosted at about 4 weeks or about 12 weeks are pooled.

Per the germline V gene, CDR1 is KGHDR and CDR2 is SFDVKD. The CDR3 is made up of 14 amino acids. V gave up 3 bases and J gave up 2 bases, with 9 bases separating them. Study-wide findings and caveats: Only a handful of AZD1222 recipients, more than 5 in all, had baseline seropositivity.

The chain is built from TRBV24-1 and TRBJ2-5; possibly TRBD1 or TRBD2 for D (5 bases each). The sequence was obtained from an adult in good health. The sample in question was peripheral blood, obtained on day 0 of AZD1222 vaccination. CDR3 nucleotides: TGTGCCACCAGTGATGAGGGGATTCAAGAGACCCAGTACTTC. Its translation is CATSDEGIQETQYF.